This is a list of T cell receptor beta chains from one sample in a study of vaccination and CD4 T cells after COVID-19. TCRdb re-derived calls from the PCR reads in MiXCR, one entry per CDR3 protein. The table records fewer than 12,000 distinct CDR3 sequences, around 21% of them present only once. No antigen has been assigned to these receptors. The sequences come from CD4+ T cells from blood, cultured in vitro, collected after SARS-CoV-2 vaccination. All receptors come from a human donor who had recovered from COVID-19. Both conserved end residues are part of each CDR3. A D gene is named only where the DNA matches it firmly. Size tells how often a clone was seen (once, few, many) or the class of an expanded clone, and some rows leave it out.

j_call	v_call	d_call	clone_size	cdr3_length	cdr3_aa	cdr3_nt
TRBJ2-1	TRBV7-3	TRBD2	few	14	CASSLGLAYNEQFF	TGTGCCAGCAGCTTAGGACTAGCCTACAATGAGCAGTTCTTC
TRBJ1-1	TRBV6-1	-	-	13	CASSLNPNTEAFF	TGTGCCAGCAGCCTCAACCCGAACACTGAAGCTTTCTTT
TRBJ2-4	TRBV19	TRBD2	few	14	CASSPRTSRNIQYF	TGTGCCAGTAGTCCCCGGACTAGTAGAAACATTCAGTACTTC
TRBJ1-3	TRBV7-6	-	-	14	CASSPRDTGPTIYF	TGTGCCAGCAGCCCCCGGGACACCGGCCCGACCATATATTTT
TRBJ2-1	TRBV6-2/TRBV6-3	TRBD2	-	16	CASSTPPLAGGREQFF	TGTGCCAGCAGTACCCCCCCCCTAGCGGGTGGACGTGAGCAGTTCTTC
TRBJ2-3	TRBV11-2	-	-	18	CASSRRAGGNPSTDTQYF	TGTGCCAGCAGCCGGCGGGCAGGGGGGAACCCTAGCACAGATACGCAGTATTTT
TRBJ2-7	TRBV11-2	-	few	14	CASSLVVLSVGQYF	TGTGCCAGCAGCTTAGTGGTGTTGTCGGTTGGGCAGTACTTC
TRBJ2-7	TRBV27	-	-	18	CASSAYAPRGLASYEQYF	TGTGCCAGCAGTGCTTATGCCCCGAGGGGTTTAGCGTCCTACGAGCAGTACTTC
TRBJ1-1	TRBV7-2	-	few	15	CASNPRPNFDTEAFF	TGTGCCAGCAACCCCCGACCGAATTTCGACACTGAAGCTTTCTTT
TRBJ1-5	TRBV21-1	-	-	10	CGLGSQPQHF	TGCGGCTTGGGGAGTCAGCCCCAGCATTTT
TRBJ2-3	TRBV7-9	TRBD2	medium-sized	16	CASSSGLAGVADTQYF	TGTGCCAGCAGCTCGGGACTAGCGGGAGTCGCAGATACGCAGTATTTT
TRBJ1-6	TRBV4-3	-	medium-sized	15	CASSQGAPGHFFLHF	TGCGCCAGCAGCCAAGGGGCGCCGGGACACTTCTTTCTCCACTTT
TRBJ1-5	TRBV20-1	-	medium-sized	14	CSAQRGGGREPQHF	TGCAGTGCCCAGCGCGGGGGGGGAAGAGAGCCCCAGCATTTT
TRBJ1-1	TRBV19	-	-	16	CASSIPRGGTGTEAFF	TGTGCCAGTAGTATCCCTAGGGGGGGAACGGGCACTGAAGCTTTCTTT
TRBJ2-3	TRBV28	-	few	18	CASSLWGVGGGGGDTQYF	TGTGCCAGCAGTTTATGGGGGGTGGGGGGAGGGGGCGGAGATACGCAGTATTTT
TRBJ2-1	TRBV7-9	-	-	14	CASSLDGTVSEQFF	TGTGCCAGCAGCTTGGACGGGACGGTCTCGGAGCAGTTCTTC
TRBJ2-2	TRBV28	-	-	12	CASRGNTGELFF	TGTGCCAGTAGGGGGAACACCGGGGAGCTGTTTTTT
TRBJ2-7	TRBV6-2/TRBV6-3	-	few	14	CASIPSATTYEQYF	TGTGCCAGCATCCCTAGCGCTACAACCTACGAGCAGTACTTC
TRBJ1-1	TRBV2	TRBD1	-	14	CASSLTGGTTEAFF	TGTGCCAGCAGTCTGACAGGGGGGACCACTGAAGCTTTCTTT
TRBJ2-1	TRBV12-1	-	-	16	CASSFGLQGRLYEQFF	TGTGCCAGCAGCTTTGGTCTTCAGGGGCGGTTGTATGAGCAGTTCTTC
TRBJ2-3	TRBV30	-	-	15	CAWSAHSNAGDTQYF	TGTGCCTGGAGTGCCCACAGCAACGCCGGAGATACGCAGTATTTT
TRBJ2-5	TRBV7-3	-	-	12	CASSFAGETQYF	TGTGCCAGCAGCTTTGCGGGAGAGACCCAGTACTTC
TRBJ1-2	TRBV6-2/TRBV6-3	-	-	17	CASSYLQAFGVNYGYTF	TGTGCCAGCAGTTACTTGCAGGCATTCGGCGTGAACTATGGCTACACCTTC
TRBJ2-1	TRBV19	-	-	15	CASSMGQGSYNEQFF	TGTGCCAGTAGTATGGGGCAGGGCTCCTACAATGAGCAGTTCTTC
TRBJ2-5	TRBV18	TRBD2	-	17	CASSQNLAGEIRETQYF	TGTGCCAGCTCACAAAATCTAGCGGGAGAGATCCGAGAGACCCAGTACTTC
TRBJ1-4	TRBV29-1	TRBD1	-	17	CSVGGLRGHTTNEKLFF	TGCAGCGTTGGAGGGCTGAGGGGGCACACAACTAATGAAAAACTGTTTTTT
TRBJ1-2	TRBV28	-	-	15	CASSRHPGSDYGYTF	TGTGCCAGCAGTCGCCATCCAGGGAGCGACTATGGCTACACCTTC
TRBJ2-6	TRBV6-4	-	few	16	CASSEAPGTGANVLTF	TGTGCCAGCAGTGAGGCACCAGGGACTGGGGCCAACGTCCTGACTTTC
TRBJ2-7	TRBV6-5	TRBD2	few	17	CASSLGSGSSGRREQYF	TGTGCCAGCAGTTTAGGATCGGGGAGTAGCGGGAGGCGGGAGCAGTACTTC
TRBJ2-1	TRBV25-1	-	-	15	CASSEIGPAYNEQFF	TGTGCCAGCAGTGAAATCGGTCCTGCTTACAATGAGCAGTTCTTC
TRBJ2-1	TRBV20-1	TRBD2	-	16	CSARDPRTSGNNEQFF	TGCAGTGCTAGAGATCCCCGAACTAGCGGGAACAATGAGCAGTTCTTC
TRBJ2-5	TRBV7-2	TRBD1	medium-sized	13	CASSSDREETQYF	TGTGCCAGCAGCTCGGACAGGGAAGAGACCCAGTACTTC
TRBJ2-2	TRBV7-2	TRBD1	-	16	CASSPPGTGVRGELFF	TGTGCCAGCAGCCCACCCGGGACAGGGGTTCGCGGGGAGCTGTTTTTT
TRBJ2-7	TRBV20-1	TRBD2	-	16	CSAPGLAVTLSYEQYF	TGCAGTGCCCCGGGACTAGCGGTAACCCTCTCCTACGAGCAGTACTTC
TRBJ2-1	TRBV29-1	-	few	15	CSVARQALSYNEQFF	TGCAGCGTGGCCCGACAGGCCCTCTCCTACAATGAGCAGTTCTTC
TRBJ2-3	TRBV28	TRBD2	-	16	CASSFTRGWRGDTQYF	TGTGCCAGCAGCTTCACGCGGGGGTGGAGGGGAGATACGCAGTATTTT
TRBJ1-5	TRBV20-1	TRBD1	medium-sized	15	CSATGDRRTYQPQHF	TGCAGTGCTACCGGGGACAGGCGAACGTATCAGCCCCAGCATTTT
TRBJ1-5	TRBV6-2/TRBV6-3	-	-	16	CASRPPGGDTHQPQHF	TGTGCCAGCAGGCCCCCCGGCGGGGACACGCATCAGCCCCAGCATTTT
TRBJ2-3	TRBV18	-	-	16	CASSPTSRTSTDTQYF	TGTGCCAGCTCACCGACCAGCAGAACTAGCACAGATACGCAGTATTTT
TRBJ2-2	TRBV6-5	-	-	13	CASRWGNTGELLF	TGTGCCAGCCGTTGGGGGAACACCGGGGAGCTGCTTTTT
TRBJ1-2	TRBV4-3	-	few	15	CASSQEIQSNYGYTF	TGCGCCAGCAGCCAAGAAATACAGTCTAACTATGGCTACACCTTC
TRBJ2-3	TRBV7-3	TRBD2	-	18	CASSLTSGGGGTTDTQYF	TGTGCCAGCAGCTTAACTAGCGGGGGAGGTGGGACCACAGATACGCAGTATTTT
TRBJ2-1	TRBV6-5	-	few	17	CASSYSPGTHSYNEQFF	TGTGCCAGCAGTTACTCTCCGGGGACACACTCCTACAATGAGCAGTTCTTC
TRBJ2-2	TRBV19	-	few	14	CASSSLRVGGELFF	TGTGCCAGTAGTTCCCTCCGGGTGGGCGGGGAGCTGTTTTTT
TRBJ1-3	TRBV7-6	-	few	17	CASSLAGEAISGNTIYF	TGTGCCAGCAGCTTAGCGGGGGAGGCAATCTCTGGAAACACCATATATTTT
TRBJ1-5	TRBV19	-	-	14	CASSPDSFNQPQHF	TGTGCCAGTAGTCCCGACAGTTTCAATCAGCCCCAGCATTTT
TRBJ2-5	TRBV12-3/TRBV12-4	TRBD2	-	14	CASSLAGGGETQYF	TGTGCCAGCAGTCTTGCGGGGGGAGGAGAGACCCAGTACTTC
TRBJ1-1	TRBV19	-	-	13	CASMKGTNTEAFF	TGTGCCAGTATGAAGGGCACGAACACTGAAGCTTTCTTT
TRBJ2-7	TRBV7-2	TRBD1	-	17	CASSPSLVGQGAYEQYF	TGTGCCAGCAGCCCATCGCTGGTCGGACAGGGGGCTTACGAGCAGTACTTC
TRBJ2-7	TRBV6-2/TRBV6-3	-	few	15	CASRGLRESSYEQYF	TGTGCCAGCAGGGGTCTTCGGGAGAGCTCCTACGAGCAGTACTTC
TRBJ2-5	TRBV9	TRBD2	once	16	CASSPGTSGGGETQYF	TGTGCCAGCAGCCCCGGGACTAGCGGGGGAGGGGAGACCCAGTACTTC
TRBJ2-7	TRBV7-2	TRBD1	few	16	CASSLAGQGASYEQYF	TGTGCCAGCAGCTTAGCGGGACAGGGGGCCTCCTACGAGCAGTACTTC
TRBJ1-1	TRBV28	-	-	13	CASRLQQNTEAFF	TGTGCCAGCAGACTACAGCAAAACACTGAAGCTTTCTTT
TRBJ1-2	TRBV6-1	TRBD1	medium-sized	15	CASSGRDRLNYGYTF	TGTGCCAGCAGTGGACGGGACAGACTTAACTATGGCTACACCTTC
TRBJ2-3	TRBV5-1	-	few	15	CASSLVTRYTDTQYF	TGCGCCAGCAGCTTGGTCACCCGCTACACAGATACGCAGTATTTT
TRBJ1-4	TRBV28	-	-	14	CASSLGPTNEKLFF	TGTGCCAGCAGTTTGGGACCAACTAATGAAAAACTGTTTTTT
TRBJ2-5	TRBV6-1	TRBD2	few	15	CASSEGSGDRQTQYF	TGTGCCAGCAGTGAAGGTAGCGGGGATCGCCAGACCCAGTACTTC
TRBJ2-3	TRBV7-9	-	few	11	CASSPYDTQYF	TGTGCCAGCAGCCCGTATGATACGCAGTATTTT
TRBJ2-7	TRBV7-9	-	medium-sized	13	CASSHRQLQEQYF	TGTGCCAGCAGCCACCGACAGCTTCAGGAGCAGTACTTC